Following are 29 T cell receptor beta chains from one sample sequenced in a study of molecular identifiers for immune sequencing clone quantification. MiXCR, run by TCRdb on the PCR reads, gives a single entry per CDR3 protein. The profile shows 550,000 to 750,000 distinct CDR3 sequences, just under 20% of them singletons. Sequencing used naive CD8+ T cells from blood, with Jurkat cell RNA spiked in. Stated subset: FACS-sorted CD8+CD4-CCR7+CD45RA+ naive T cells. These receptors came from a human donor in good health. Some libraries in this study had Jurkat cell RNA spiked in.

At least ten counts were recorded for this clonotype. The V call is TRBV6-5, the J call TRBJ1-5; perhaps TRBD1 as D (5 bases). Germline V CDR1 and CDR2: MNHEY, SVGAGI. Trimming took 3 bases from V and 8 from J, leaving 14 bases between them. This CDR3 has 14 residues. The DNA for the CDR3 is TGTGCCAGCAGTTATGTTGTAGGGGTTAAGCCCCAGCATTTT. This sequence encodes CASSYVVGVKPQHF.

In regard to this clonotype: A much larger clone lies one base from this, so it may be a read error. V gene TRBV25-1 combines with J gene TRBJ1-1, with D possibly matching TRBD1 (5 bases). Germline V CDR1 and CDR2: MGHDK, SYGVNS. The CDR3 runs to 14 residues. V dropped 7 bases and J dropped 4 bases, with 16 bases sitting between them. CDR3: CASNVGVGGTEAFF. In nucleotides, the CDR3 is TGTGCCAGCAATGTAGGGGTTGGAGGCACTGAAGCTTTCTTT.

Turning to this clonotype: This likely comes from a read error, as the CDR3 has no conserved phenylalanine or tryptophan at its end. The V and J genes are TRBV27 and TRBJ1-2; TRBD1 is a possible D gene (5 bases). CDR1 MNHEY and CDR2 SMNVEV come from the germline V gene (reference sequence). The CDR3 is 13 amino acids. Deletions cut 3 bases from V and 3 bases from J, with 8 bases between. The CDR3 region is CASSLSGDYGYTS. CDR3 DNA: TGTGCCAGCAGTTTGTCGGGGGACTATGGCTACACCTCC.

About this clonotype itself: The junction departs from germline at one end; a sequencing error may be responsible. The V gene is TRBV14, the J gene TRBJ2-7; a possible D gene is TRBD2 (5 bases). CDR1 is SGHDN and CDR2 is FVKESK in the germline V gene. The CDR3 length is 15 residues. For the CDR3, the DNA is TGTGCCAGCAGCCAAGATCTCGGGCTAGCCTACGAGCGGTACTTC. Translated, it gives CASSQDLGLAYERYF.

With respect to this clonotype: A clone one base away is much larger, so this may be a read error. V and J are TRBV30 and TRBJ2-7; D possibly matches TRBD1 or TRBD2 (5 bases each). Trimming took off 3 bases at V and 5 bases at J, with 11 bases between the two ends. The CDR3 is 12 residues long. From germline, CDR1 is GTSNPN and CDR2 SVGIG (reference sequence). The CDR3 loop reads CAWSGARNEQYF. CDR3 bases: TGTGCCTGGAGCGGGGCCCGAAACGAGCAGTACTTC.

Concerning this clonotype itself: A much bigger clone sits one base away, suggesting this may be a read error. This chain connects TRBV7-7 to TRBJ2-7, with a weak D call TRBD2 (6 bases). CDR3 length: 15 amino acids. Looked up from germline, CDR1 is SSHAT and CDR2 is FNYEAQ (reference sequence). CDR3 nucleotide sequence: TGTGTCAGCAGCCTAGCGAGCGGGTCCGGATACGAGCAGTACTTC. The encoded protein is CVSSLASGSGYEQYF.

The V gene is TRBV4-3, the J gene TRBJ2-3; 7 nucleotides align to TRBD2. V shed 8 bases, J shed 2 bases, and the junction held 10 bases outside the gene matches. Germline CDR1 and CDR2: LGHNA and YSLEER. The CDR3 loop spans 15 amino acids. The CDR3, as DNA: TGCGCCAGCGGCCCCGAAGCGGGAACCACAGATACGCAGTATTTT. Protein product: CASGPEAGTTDTQYF.

This clonotype appeared a few times. The rearrangement uses TRBV7-9 and TRBJ2-7, with D maybe TRBD1 (7 bases). This CDR3 region has 14 residues. Trimming cost V 5 bases and J 5 bases, with 16 bases left between them. Germline CDR1 and CDR2: SEHNR and FQNEAQ (reference sequence). CDR3: CASSSLQGGDEQYF. The DNA of the CDR3 is TGTGCCAGCAGCAGCCTCCAGGGGGGAGACGAGCAGTACTTC.

This clonotype was recorded many times. V and J are TRBV30 and TRBJ2-7; D uncertain. The CDR3 spans 13 residues. With 2 bases removed from V and 6 bases from J, the gap between germline ends came to 14 bases. Germline V gene sequence: CDR1 GTSNPN, CDR2 SVGIG (reference sequence). The CDR3 reads CAWSMSVSREQYF. CDR3 nucleotide sequence: TGTGCCTGGAGTATGTCAGTATCGCGCGAGCAGTACTTC.

The chain uses TRBV5-1 and TRBJ2-5, with 7 bases aligning to TRBD1. The CDR3 length is 16 residues. Per the germline V gene, CDR1 is SGHRS and CDR2 is YFSETQ. J lost 4 bases, V lost 4 bases, and 13 bases had no gene match. The CDR3 region is CASSRVERGPLETQYF. DNA of the CDR3: TGCGCCAGCAGCCGCGTCGAGAGGGGGCCTTTAGAGACCCAGTACTTC. The whole variable domain, remainder taken from reference TRBV5-1 and TRBJ2-5, is KAGVTQTPRYLIKTRGQQVTLSCSPISGHRSVSWYQQTPGQGLQFLFEYFSETQRNKGNFPGRFSGRQFSNSRSEMNVSTLELGDSALYLCASSRVERGPLETQYFGPGTRLLVL.

V usage is TRBV19 and J usage is TRBJ1-5; the D is unclear. The V end was cut by 1 base, the J end by 9 bases, with 13 bases between. The germline V gene encodes CDR1 LNHDA and CDR2 SQIVND (reference sequence). The CDR3 runs to 14 residues. The CDR3 coding sequence is TGTGCCAGTAGTATAGGAGTAGCGGGGTGGCCCCAGCATTTT. This encodes CASSIGVAGWPQHF.

This clonotype came up many times. The chain recombines TRBV5-1 with TRBJ2-5; D perhaps matches TRBD1 (6 bases). Germline CDR1 and CDR2: SGHRS and YFSETQ. Trimming stripped 4 bases from V and 3 bases from J, with 16 bases between. The CDR3 has 15 residues. In DNA form, the CDR3 reads TGCGCCAGCAGCATCGACCCCTGGACAGAAGAGACCCAGTACTTC. Protein product: CASSIDPWTEETQYF. Full variable domain (outside the CDR3, taken from reference TRBV5-1 and TRBJ2-5): KAGVTQTPRYLIKTRGQQVTLSCSPISGHRSVSWYQQTPGQGLQFLFEYFSETQRNKGNFPGRFSGRQFSNSRSEMNVSTLELGDSALYLCASSIDPWTEETQYFGPGTRLLVL.

Details on this clonotype: Possible read error: a much larger clone is one base away. The chain links TRBV14 to TRBJ2-6, with 8 bases identical to TRBD1. CDR3 length equals 20 residues. Germline V lookup: CDR1 SGHDN, CDR2 FVKESK. In nucleotides, the CDR3 is TGTGCCAGCAGCCAAGCAAAGGGCAGGACAGGGCTCTCTAGGGCCAACGTCCTGACTTTC. Its translation: CASSQAKGRTGLSRANVLTF.

For this clonotype: Sequence at one end of the junction differs from germline and may be a read error. The CDR3 nucleotides are TGCAGCGTTGAATTGATGACAGGGGTCACCGGGGAGCAGTTTTTT. This translates into CSVELMTGVTGEQFF. The chain links TRBV29-1 to TRBJ2-2; the match to TRBD1 covers 8 bases. Germline-derived CDR1 and CDR2 are SQVTM and ANQGSEA. This CDR3 contains 15 residues.

The sample holds a few counts of this clonotype. The genes are TRBV6-4 and TRBJ1-2; 9 nucleotides line up with TRBD1. Trimming took 5 bases from V and 3 from J; bases not matched to a gene: 7. The germline V gene has CDR1 MRHNA and CDR2 SNTAGT. The CDR3 runs 15 residues. The CDR3 DNA sequence: TGTGCCAGCAGTCCAGACAGGGGGATTGACTATGGCTACACCTTC. Its protein is CASSPDRGIDYGYTF.

There are many counts of this clonotype. The DNA for the CDR3 is TGTGCCAGTAGTCCCGTGGGGACAGGGGCGGATAACACTGAAGCTTTCTTT. Its protein product is CASSPVGTGADNTEAFF. V gene TRBV19 combines with J gene TRBJ1-1; 10 bases agree with TRBD1. The V segment lost 5 bases and the J segment 2 bases; nucleotides outside the gene matches: 11. This CDR3 has 17 residues. The germline CDR1 and CDR2 sequences are LNHDA and SQIVND (reference sequence).

As to this clonotype: This clone may be a read error of a much larger clone one base away. The chain links TRBV5-6 to TRBJ1-4; TRBD1 might be the D (5 bases). The germline V gene has CDR1 SGHDT and CDR2 YYEEEE. This CDR3 is built from 15 residues. CDR3 sequence: CASSQTGTINEKLLF. In DNA, the CDR3 is TGTGCCAGCAGCCAAACCGGGACGATTAATGAAAAACTGCTTTTT.

Of note for this clonotype: Since a much larger clone is just one base distant, this may be a read error. This chain uses TRBV4-3 with TRBJ2-7; D possibly uses TRBD1 or TRBD2 (5 bases each). Germline CDR1 and CDR2: LGHNA and YSLEER. This CDR3 contains 16 residues. CDR3 nucleotides: TGCGCCAGCAGCCAAGGTCTGGCAGGGAGCTCCTGCGAGCAGTACTTC. This gives the protein CASSQGLAGSSCEQYF.

This clonotype was recorded many times. The chain carries TRBV4-3 and TRBJ2-5; TRBD2 aligns across 7 bases. V trimming: 0 bases; J trimming: 9 bases; junction bases outside the gene matches: 7. Germline values: CDR1 LGHNA, CDR2 YSLEER. This CDR3 comprises 14 residues. The CDR3 sequence: CASSQERRGRAQYF. The CDR3 DNA follows: TGCGCCAGCAGCCAAGAACGGCGGGGGAGGGCCCAGTACTTC.

This clonotype came up many times. The V gene is TRBV4-3, the J gene TRBJ2-5, with D unresolved. CDR3 length equals 14 residues. CDR1 is LGHNA, CDR2 YSLEER, per germline. V shed 0 bases and J shed 7 bases, with 12 bases lying between them. This CDR3 reads CASSQDHNPATQYF. The CDR3 DNA is TGCGCCAGCAGCCAAGATCACAATCCCGCGACCCAGTACTTC.

The chain combines TRBV7-9 with TRBJ1-5, with TRBD1 matching over 7 bases. The germline gives CDR1 SEHNR, CDR2 FQNEAQ (reference sequence). The CDR3 contains 17 residues. V lost 1 base and J lost 0; bases outside the gene matches: 6. CDR3 bases: TGTGCCAGCAGCTTAGGGGGACAGCAGTATAGCAATCAGCCCCAGCATTTT. It is translated as CASSLGGQQYSNQPQHF. Looking up the rest from reference TRBV7-9 and TRBJ1-5 gives the full variable domain: DTGVSQNPRHKITKRGQNVTFRCDPISEHNRLYWYRQTLGQGPEFLTYFQNEAQLEKSRLLSDRFSAERPKGSFSTLEIQRTEQGDSAMYLCASSLGGQQYSNQPQHFGDGTRLSIL.

This clonotype was observed at least ten times. The genes are TRBV6-5 and TRBJ2-1, with D perhaps matching TRBD1 (5 bases). Germline V gene data show CDR1 as MNHEY and CDR2 as SVGAGI. There are 15 residues in the CDR3. Trimming took 1 base from V and 5 from J, leaving 12 bases between them. CDR3 bases: TGTGCCAGCAGTTACTTGACAGCGAATAACAATGAGCAGTTCTTC. The encoded protein is CASSYLTANNNEQFF.

This clonotype was recorded at least ten times. The V and J genes are TRBV27 and TRBJ2-3; D is perhaps TRBD1 or TRBD2 (6 bases each). The ends were cut back, 5 bases at V and 6 bases at J, with 27 bases in the middle. From germline, CDR1 is MNHEY and CDR2 SMNVEV (reference sequence). CDR3 length: 18 amino acids. The CDR3 nucleotides read TGTGCCAGCAGTCCTCTCCGCGTGGAGGGGGTATTTTGGGATACGCAGTATTTT. Translating it yields CASSPLRVEGVFWDTQYF.

The CDR3 loop reads CASSIRLAGGGEQYF. The CDR3 DNA is TGTGCCAGCAGCATCCGACTAGCGGGAGGTGGCGAGCAGTACTTC. The J gene is TRBJ2-7, the V gene TRBV21-1; TRBD2, the table's D call, lacks a check against the DNA. TRBV21-1 is assigned pseudogene status. This CDR3 contains 15 residues.

Remarks on this clonotype: One end of the junction does not line up with germline, which may come from a read error. The genes are TRBV7-8 and TRBJ2-6, with D tentatively TRBD1 or TRBD2 (6 bases each). From germline, CDR1 is SGHVS and CDR2 FQNEAQ. The CDR3 runs 20 residues. The CDR3 loop reads CASSLVGWGETFSGADVLTF. The CDR3 region has the DNA TGTGCCAGCAGCTTAGTCGGGTGGGGGGAGACCTTCTCGGGGGCCGACGTCCTGACTTTC.

This clonotype was seen more than once but under ten times. This chain links TRBV24-1 with TRBJ2-1; D is perhaps TRBD2 (6 bases). The CDR3 has 15 amino acids. V was trimmed by 2 bases and J by 3 bases, leaving 10 bases between them. CDR1 KGHDR and CDR2 SFDVKD come from the germline V gene. The chain's CDR3 is CATSDSGSLYNEQFF. CDR3 in DNA: TGTGCCACCAGTGATTCCGGGAGTCTCTACAATGAGCAGTTCTTC.

This clonotype was detected ten times or more. This sequence joins TRBV7-2 and TRBJ2-1; 7 bases align to TRBD2. CDR1 is SGHTA, CDR2 FQGNSA, per germline. This CDR3 is built from 12 residues. The V gene end was trimmed by 6 bases and the J gene end by 8 bases; junction bases not matched to a gene: 4. CDR3 in DNA: TGTGCCAGCAGGGGACTAATCGATGAGCAGTTCTTC. Protein: CASRGLIDEQFF.

This clonotype was seen many times. This chain links TRBV29-1 with TRBJ2-5; D is uncertain. Germline V gene lookup returns CDR1 SQVTM and CDR2 ANQGSEA. CDR3 length: 13 residues. V gave up 4 bases and J gave up 4 bases, with 13 bases separating them. The CDR3 sequence is CSVVQSWRETQYF. In DNA, the CDR3 is TGCAGCGTTGTCCAATCTTGGCGAGAGACCCAGTACTTC. The full variable domain, its missing parts supplied by reference TRBV29-1 and TRBJ2-5, is SAVISQKPSRDICQRGTSLTIQCQVDSQVTMMFWYRQQPGQSLTLIATANQGSEATYESGFVIDKFPISRPNLTFSTLTVSNMSPEDSSIYLCSVVQSWRETQYFGPGTRLLVL.

The chain carries TRBV20-1 and TRBJ2-7, with 7 positions matching TRBD1. Germline V lookup: CDR1 DFQATT, CDR2 SNEGSKA (reference sequence). The J segment lost 3 bases and the V segment lost 5 bases, leaving 10 bases of the junction unmatched. The CDR3 runs to 14 residues. CDR3 nucleotides: TGCAGTGCTCGGGACAGAGGAATGGGCTACGAGCAGTACTTC. Protein sequence: CSARDRGMGYEQYF.